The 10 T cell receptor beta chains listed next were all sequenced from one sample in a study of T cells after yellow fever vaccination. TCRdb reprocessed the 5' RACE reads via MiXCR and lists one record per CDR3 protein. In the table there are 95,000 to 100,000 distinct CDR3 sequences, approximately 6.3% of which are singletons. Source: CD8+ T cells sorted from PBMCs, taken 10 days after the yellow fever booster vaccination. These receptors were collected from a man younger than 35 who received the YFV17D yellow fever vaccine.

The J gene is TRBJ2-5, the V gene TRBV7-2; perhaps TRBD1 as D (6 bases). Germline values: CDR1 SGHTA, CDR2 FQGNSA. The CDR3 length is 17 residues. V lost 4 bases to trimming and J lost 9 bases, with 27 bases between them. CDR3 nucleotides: TGTGCCAGCAGCTCCACTAGGGGTCCAACAGGGACCTGGGCCCAGTACTTC. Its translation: CASSSTRGPTGTWAQYF.

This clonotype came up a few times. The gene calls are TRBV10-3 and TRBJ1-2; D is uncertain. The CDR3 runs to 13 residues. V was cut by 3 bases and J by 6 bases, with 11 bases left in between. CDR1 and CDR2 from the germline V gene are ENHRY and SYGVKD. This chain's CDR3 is CAISDWTSDGYTF. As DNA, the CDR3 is TGTGCCATCAGTGATTGGACCTCGGATGGCTACACCTTC.

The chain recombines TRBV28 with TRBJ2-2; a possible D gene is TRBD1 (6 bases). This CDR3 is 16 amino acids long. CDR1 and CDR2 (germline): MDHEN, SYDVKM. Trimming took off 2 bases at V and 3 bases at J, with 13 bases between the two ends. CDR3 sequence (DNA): TGTGCCAGCAGTTTAACAGGGACGATCGACACCGGGGAGCTGTTTTTT. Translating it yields CASSLTGTIDTGELFF.

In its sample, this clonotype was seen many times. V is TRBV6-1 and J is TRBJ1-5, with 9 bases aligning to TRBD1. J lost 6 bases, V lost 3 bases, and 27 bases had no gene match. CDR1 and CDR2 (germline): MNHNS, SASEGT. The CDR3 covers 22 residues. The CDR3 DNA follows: TGTGCCAGCAGTGATGGAGAAATTCGGGACAGGGTTGTTTGGGGGGACTCTCAGCCCCAGCATTTT. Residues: CASSDGEIRDRVVWGDSQPQHF.

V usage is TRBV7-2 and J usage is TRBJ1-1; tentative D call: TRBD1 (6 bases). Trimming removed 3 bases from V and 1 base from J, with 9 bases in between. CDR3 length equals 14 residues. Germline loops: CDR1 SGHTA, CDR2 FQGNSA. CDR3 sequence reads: CASSLWGQNTEAFF. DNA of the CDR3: TGTGCCAGCAGCTTGTGGGGACAGAACACTGAAGCTTTCTTT. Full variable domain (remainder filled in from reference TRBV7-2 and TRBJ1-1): GAGVSQSPSNKVTEKGKDVELRCDPISGHTALYWYRQSLGQGLEFLIYFQGNSAPDKSGLPSDRFSAERTGGSVSTLTIQRTQQEDSAVYLCASSLWGQNTEAFFGQGTRLTVV.

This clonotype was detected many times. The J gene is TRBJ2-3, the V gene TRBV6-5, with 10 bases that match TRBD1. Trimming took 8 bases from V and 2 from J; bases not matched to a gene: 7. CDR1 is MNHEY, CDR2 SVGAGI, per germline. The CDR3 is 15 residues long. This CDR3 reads CASGGTGAFTDTQYF. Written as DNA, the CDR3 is TGTGCCAGCGGAGGGACAGGGGCCTTCACAGATACGCAGTATTTT.

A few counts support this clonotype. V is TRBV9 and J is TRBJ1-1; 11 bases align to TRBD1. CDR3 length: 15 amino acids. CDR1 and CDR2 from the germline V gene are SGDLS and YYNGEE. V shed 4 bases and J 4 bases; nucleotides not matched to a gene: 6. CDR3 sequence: CASSNRDRGFTEAFF. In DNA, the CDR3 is TGTGCCAGCAGCAACCGGGACAGGGGGTTCACTGAAGCTTTCTTT. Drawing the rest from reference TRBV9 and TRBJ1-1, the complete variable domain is DSGVTQTPKHLITATGQRVTLRCSPRSGDLSVYWYQQSLDQGLQFLIQYYNGEERAKGNILERFSAQQFPDLHSELNLSSLELGDSALYFCASSNRDRGFTEAFFGQGTRLTVV.

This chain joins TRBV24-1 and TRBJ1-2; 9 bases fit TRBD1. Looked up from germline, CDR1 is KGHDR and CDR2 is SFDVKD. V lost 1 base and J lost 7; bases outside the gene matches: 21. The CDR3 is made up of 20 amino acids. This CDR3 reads CATSDFYRGRRPHPSLGYTF. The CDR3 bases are TGTGCCACCAGTGATTTTTACAGGGGGCGCCGGCCCCACCCGTCCCTTGGCTACACCTTC.

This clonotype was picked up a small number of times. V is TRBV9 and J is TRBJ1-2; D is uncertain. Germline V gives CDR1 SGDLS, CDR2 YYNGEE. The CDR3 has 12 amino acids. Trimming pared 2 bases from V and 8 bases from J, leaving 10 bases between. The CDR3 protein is CASSVGPEGYTF. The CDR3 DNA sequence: TGTGCCAGCAGCGTCGGACCGGAGGGCTACACCTTC.

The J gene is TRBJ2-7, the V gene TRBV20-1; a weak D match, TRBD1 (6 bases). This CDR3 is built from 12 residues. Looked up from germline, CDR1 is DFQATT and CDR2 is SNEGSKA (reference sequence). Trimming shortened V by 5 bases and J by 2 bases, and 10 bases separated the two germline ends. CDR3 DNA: TGCAGTGCTGAACAGGGCACCTACGAGCAGTACGTC. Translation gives CSAEQGTYEQYV.